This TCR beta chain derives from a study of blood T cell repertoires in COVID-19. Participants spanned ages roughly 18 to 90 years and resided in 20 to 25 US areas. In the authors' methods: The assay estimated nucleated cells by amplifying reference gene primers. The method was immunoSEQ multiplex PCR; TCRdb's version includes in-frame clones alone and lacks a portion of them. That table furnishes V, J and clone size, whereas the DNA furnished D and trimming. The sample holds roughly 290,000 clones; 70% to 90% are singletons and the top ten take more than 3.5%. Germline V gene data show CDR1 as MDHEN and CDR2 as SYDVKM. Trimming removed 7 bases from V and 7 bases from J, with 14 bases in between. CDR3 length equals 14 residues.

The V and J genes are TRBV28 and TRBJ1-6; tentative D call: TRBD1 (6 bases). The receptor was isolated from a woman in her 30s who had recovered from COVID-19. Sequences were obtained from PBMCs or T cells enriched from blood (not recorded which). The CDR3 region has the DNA TGTGCCAGCACCCCGGGACACTCGAATTCACCCCTCCACTTT. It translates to CASTPGHSNSPLHF.